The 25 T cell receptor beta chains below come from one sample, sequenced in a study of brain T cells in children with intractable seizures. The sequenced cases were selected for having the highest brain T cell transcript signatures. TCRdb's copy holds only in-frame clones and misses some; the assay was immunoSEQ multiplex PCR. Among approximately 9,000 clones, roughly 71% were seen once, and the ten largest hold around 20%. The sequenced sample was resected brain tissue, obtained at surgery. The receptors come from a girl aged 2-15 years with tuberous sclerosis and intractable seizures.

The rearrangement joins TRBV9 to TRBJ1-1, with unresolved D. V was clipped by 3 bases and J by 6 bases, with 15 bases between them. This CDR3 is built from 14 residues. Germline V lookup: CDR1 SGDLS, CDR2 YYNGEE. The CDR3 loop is CASSALGSGAEAFF. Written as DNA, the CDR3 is TGTGCCAGCAGCGCCCTAGGGTCGGGTGCTGAAGCTTTCTTT.

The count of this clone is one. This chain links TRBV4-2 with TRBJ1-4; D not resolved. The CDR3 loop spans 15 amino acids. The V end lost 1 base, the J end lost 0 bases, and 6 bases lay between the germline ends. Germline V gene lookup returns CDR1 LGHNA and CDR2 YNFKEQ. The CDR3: CASSQVQSTNEKLFF. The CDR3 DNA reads TGTGCCAGCAGCCAAGTTCAGTCAACTAATGAAAAACTGTTTTTT.

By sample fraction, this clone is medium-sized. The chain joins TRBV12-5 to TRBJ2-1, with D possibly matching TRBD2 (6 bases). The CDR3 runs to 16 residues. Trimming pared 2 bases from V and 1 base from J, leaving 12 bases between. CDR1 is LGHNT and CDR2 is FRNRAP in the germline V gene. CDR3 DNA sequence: TGTGCTAGTGGTTTGCCCGGGGGTAGGTCCTACAATGAGCAGTTCTTC. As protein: CASGLPGGRSYNEQFF.

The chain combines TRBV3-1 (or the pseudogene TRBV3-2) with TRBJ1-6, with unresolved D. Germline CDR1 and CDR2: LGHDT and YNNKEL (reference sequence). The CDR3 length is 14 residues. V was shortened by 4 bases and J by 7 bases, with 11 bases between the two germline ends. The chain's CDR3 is CASSPVAENSPLHF. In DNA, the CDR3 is TGTGCCAGCAGCCCGGTGGCAGAAAATTCACCCCTCCACTTT.

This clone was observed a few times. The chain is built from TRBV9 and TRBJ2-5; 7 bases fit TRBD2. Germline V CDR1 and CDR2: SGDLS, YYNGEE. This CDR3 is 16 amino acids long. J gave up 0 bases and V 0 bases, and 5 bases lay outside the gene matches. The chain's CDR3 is CASSVVGGGYQETQYF. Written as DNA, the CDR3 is TGTGCCAGCAGCGTAGTTGGGGGGGGGTACCAAGAGACCCAGTACTTC.

The CDR3 coding sequence is TGTGCCAGCTCACCAGACATAGCCGGTGAGCAGTTCTTC. Translating gives CASSPDIAGEQFF. The chain is built from TRBV18 and TRBJ2-1, with D unclear. CDR1 KGHSH and CDR2 LQKENI come from the germline V gene. The ends were cut back, 2 bases at V and 9 bases at J, with 11 bases in the middle. The CDR3 loop spans 13 amino acids. Supplemented by reference TRBV18 and TRBJ2-1, the full variable domain reads NAGVMQNPRHLVRRRGQEARLRCSPMKGHSHVYWYRQLPEEGLKFMVYLQKENIIDESGMPKERFSAEFPKEGPSILRIQQVVRGDSAAYFCASSPDIAGEQFFGPGTRLTVL.

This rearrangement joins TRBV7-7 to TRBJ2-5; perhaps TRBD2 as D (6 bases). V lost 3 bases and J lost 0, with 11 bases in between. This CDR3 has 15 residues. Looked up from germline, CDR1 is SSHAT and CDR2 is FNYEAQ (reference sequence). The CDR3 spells CASSLGGWYQETQYF. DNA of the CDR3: TGTGCCAGCAGCTTGGGAGGCTGGTACCAAGAGACCCAGTACTTC.

In DNA, the CDR3 is TGTGCCAGCAGCCCTGGAGGGACAGGGCGCACAGATACGCAGTATTTT. Its translation: CASSPGGTGRTDTQYF. The chain combines TRBV9 with TRBJ2-3; TRBD1 aligns across 9 bases. The CDR3 consists of 16 residues. The V gene's germline CDR1 is SGDLS and CDR2 YYNGEE. J was trimmed by 1 base and V by 4 bases; bases with no gene match: 7.

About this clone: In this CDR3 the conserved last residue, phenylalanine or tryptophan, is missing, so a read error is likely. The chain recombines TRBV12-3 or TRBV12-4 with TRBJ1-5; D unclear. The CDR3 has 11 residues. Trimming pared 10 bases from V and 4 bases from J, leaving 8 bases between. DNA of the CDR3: TGTGCCACCTCCCCGAATCAGCCCCAGCATCTT. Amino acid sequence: CATSPNQPQHL.

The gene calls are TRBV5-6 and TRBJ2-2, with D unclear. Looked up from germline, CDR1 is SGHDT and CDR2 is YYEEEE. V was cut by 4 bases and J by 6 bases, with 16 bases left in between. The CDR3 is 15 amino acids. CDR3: CASSQIMTNPGELFF. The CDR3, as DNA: TGTGCCAGCAGCCAGATAATGACAAATCCCGGGGAGCTGTTTTTT. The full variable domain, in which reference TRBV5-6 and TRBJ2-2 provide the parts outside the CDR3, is DAGVTQSPTHLIKTRGQQVTLRCSPKSGHDTVSWYQQALGQGPQFIFQYYEEEERQRGNFPDRFSGHQFPNYSSELNVNALLLGDSALYLCASSQIMTNPGELFFGEGSRLTVL.

The CDR3 coding sequence is TGTGCCAGCAGCTTAACCCCGACAGGGGGTAGGGCTGAAGCTTTCTTT. Protein sequence: CASSLTPTGGRAEAFF. The rearrangement links TRBV7-3 to TRBJ1-1; TRBD1 matches 9 bases. Trimming took 0 bases from V and 6 from J; bases not matched to a gene: 8. Germline CDR1 reads SGHTA; CDR2 reads FQGTGA. CDR3 length equals 16 residues.

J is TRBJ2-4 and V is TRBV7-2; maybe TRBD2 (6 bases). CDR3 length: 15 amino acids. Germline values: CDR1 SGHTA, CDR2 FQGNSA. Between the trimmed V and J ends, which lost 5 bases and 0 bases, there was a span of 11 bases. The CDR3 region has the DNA TGTGCCAGCAGCCGGGCGGGGCTAGCCAAAAACATTCAGTACTTC. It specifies CASSRAGLAKNIQYF.

DNA for the CDR3: TGCAGCGTTGGTCCTCGGGACAGCTATGGCTACACCTTC. This codes for CSVGPRDSYGYTF. The chain carries TRBV29-1 and TRBJ1-2; 7 bases agree with TRBD1. The CDR3 is made up of 13 amino acids. Germline CDR1 is SQVTM and CDR2 is ANQGSEA. J lost 4 bases, V lost 4 bases, and 6 bases had no gene match. Variable domain in full (rest from reference TRBV29-1 and TRBJ1-2): SAVISQKPSRDICQRGTSLTIQCQVDSQVTMMFWYRQQPGQSLTLIATANQGSEATYESGFVIDKFPISRPNLTFSTLTVSNMSPEDSSIYLCSVGPRDSYGYTFGSGTRLTVV.

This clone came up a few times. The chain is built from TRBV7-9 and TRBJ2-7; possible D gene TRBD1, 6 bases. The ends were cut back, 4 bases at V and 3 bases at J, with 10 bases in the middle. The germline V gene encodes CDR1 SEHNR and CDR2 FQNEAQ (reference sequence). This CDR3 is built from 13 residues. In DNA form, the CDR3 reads TGTGCCAGCAGCTATCGGGACAACTACGAGCAGTACGTC. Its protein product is CASSYRDNYEQYV.

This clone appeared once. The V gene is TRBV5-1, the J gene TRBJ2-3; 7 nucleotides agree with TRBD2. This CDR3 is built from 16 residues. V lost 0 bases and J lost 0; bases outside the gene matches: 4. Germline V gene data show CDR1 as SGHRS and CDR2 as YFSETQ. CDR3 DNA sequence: TGCGCCAGCAGCTTGGGGAGCGGGGATAGCACAGATACGCAGTATTTT. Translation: CASSLGSGDSTDTQYF. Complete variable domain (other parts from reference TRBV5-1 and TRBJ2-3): KAGVTQTPRYLIKTRGQQVTLSCSPISGHRSVSWYQQTPGQGLQFLFEYFSETQRNKGNFPGRFSGRQFSNSRSEMNVSTLELGDSALYLCASSLGSGDSTDTQYFGPGTRLTVL.

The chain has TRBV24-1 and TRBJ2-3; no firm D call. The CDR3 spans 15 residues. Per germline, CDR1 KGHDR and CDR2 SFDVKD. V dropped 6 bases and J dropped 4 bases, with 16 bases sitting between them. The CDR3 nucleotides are TGTGCCACCAGTAGTAGCACAGACCGGGCAGATACGCAGTATTTT. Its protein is CATSSSTDRADTQYF.

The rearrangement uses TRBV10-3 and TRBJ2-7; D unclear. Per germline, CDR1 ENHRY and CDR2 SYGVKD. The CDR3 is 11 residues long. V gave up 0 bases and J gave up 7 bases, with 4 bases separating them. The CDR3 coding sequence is TGTGCCATCAGTGAGTCAATGGAGCAGTACTTC. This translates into CAISESMEQYF.

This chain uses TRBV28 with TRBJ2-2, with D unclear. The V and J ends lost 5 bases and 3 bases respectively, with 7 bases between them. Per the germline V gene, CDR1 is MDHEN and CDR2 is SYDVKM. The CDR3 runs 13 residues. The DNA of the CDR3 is TGTGCCAGCAGTCCCCCCCACACCGGGGAGCTGTTTTTT. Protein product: CASSPPHTGELFF.

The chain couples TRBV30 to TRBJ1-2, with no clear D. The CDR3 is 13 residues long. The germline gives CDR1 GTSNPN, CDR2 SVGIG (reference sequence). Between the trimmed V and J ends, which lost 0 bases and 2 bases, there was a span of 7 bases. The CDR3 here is CAWSVDENYGYTF. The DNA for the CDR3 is TGTGCCTGGAGTGTCGACGAGAACTATGGCTACACCTTC.

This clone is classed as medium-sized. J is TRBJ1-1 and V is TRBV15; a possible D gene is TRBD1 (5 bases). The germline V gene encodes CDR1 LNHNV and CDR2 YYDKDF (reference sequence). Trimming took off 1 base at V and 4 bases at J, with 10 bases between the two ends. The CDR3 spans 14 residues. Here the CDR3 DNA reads TGTGCCACCAGCAGAGTCCGGAGGGGCACTGAAGCTTTCTTT. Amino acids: CATSRVRRGTEAFF.

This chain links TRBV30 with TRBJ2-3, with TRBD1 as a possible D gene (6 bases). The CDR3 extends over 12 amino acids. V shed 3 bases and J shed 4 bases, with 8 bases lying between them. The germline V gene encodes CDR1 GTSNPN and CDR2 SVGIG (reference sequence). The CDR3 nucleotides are TGTGCCTGGAGCACAGGGCCAGATACGCAGTATTTT. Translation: CAWSTGPDTQYF.

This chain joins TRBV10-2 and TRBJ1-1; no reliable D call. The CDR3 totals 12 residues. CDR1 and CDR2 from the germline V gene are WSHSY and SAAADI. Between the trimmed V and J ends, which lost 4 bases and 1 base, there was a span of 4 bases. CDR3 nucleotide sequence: TGCGCCAGCAGTGGCAGGAACACTGAAGCTTTCTTT. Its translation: CASSGRNTEAFF.

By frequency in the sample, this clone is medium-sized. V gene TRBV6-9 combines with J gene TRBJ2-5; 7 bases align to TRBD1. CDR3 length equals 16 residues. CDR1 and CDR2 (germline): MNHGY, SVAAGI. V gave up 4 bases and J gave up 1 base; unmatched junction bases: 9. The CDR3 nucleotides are TGTGCCAGCAGTTTTACCCACGGGACAGCCCAAGAGACCCAGTACTTC. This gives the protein CASSFTHGTAQETQYF.

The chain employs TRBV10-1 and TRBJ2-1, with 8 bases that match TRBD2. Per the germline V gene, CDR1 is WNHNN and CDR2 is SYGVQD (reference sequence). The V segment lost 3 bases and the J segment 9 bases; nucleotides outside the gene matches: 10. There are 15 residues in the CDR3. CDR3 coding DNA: TGCGCCAGCAGTGATGAGCGGGGGCACTCGGGTGAGCAGTTCTTC. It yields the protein CASSDERGHSGEQFF.

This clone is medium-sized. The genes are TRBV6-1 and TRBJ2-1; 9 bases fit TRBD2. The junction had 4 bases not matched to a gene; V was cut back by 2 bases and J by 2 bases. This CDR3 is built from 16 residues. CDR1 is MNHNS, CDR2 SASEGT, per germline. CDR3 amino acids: CASSEWGGGAYNEQFF. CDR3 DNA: TGTGCCAGCAGTGAATGGGGCGGGGGGGCCTACAATGAGCAGTTCTTC.